The 5 T cell receptor beta chains reported below all come from one sample, sequenced in a study of vaccination effects on CD4 cells after COVID-19 (dated 2022 in TCRdb). To identify antigen-specific CD4+ T cell clonotypes by their expansion, the ViraFEST assay first stimulated PBMC with viral peptide pools and then applied TCR sequencing. After less than 13 days of culture, CD4+ T cells were isolated with the EasySep CD4+ T cell isolation kit. PCR-confirmed SARS-CoV-2 infection had occurred in convalescent patients between March and December 2020, before the Alpha, Beta and Delta variants emerged in the United States. No antigen is known for these receptors. Libraries were made using the immunoSEQ multiplex PCR assay. TCRdb provides this immuneACCESS table in a form limited to in-frame rearrangements. Some clones are lacking; in checked studies, under half of them reflect an unresolved V gene, and why the rest are absent is not known. In this sample the table shows 20,000 to 25,000 clones, 75% to 85% of which occur a single time. 35% to 40% of the sample comes from the top ten.

The sequences come from CD4+ T cells from PBMCs cultured with a peptide pool, collected before COVID-19 vaccination. The origin of the receptors is a human donor who had a prior SARS-CoV-2 infection.

V usage is TRBV5-1 and J usage is TRBJ1-1; D is perhaps TRBD1 (5 bases). V dropped 3 bases and J dropped 1 base, with 10 bases sitting between them. Germline CDR1 is SGHRS and CDR2 is YFSETQ. The CDR3 totals 14 residues. CDR3 bases: TGCGCCAGCAGCTCTGGGACGGCGAACACTGAAGCTTTCTTT. Its protein product is CASSSGTANTEAFF.

The DNA of the CDR3 is TGTGCCAGCAGCTTAGGAGGACTAGCGGGAGGTCGGGAGACCCAGTACTTC. The encoded protein is CASSLGGLAGGRETQYF. The gene calls are TRBV11-3 and TRBJ2-5, with TRBD2 identical over 14 bases. Trimming removed 1 base from V and 5 bases from J; junction bases left unmatched: 6. Per germline, CDR1 SGHNT and CDR2 YENEEA. CDR3 length equals 17 residues.

This clone was recorded once. The rearrangement links TRBV5-6 to TRBJ1-1, with D tentatively TRBD1 (6 bases). The CDR3 totals 13 residues. Germline-derived CDR1 and CDR2 are SGHDT and YYEEEE. Trimming took 2 bases from V and 1 from J, leaving 6 bases between them. In DNA form, the CDR3 reads TGTGCCAGCAGCTTACAGGGGAACACTGAAGCTTTCTTT. Translated: CASSLQGNTEAFF.

The CDR3 sequence: CASSPGTGRGANYGYTF. CDR3 DNA sequence: TGTGCCAGCAGCCCGGGGACAGGGAGGGGAGCTAACTATGGCTACACCTTC. This chain links TRBV5-4 with TRBJ1-2; 9 bases are a match to TRBD1. V lost 4 bases, J lost 0 bases, and 10 bases stayed unmatched. The CDR3 is 17 amino acids. The V gene's germline CDR1 is SGHNT and CDR2 YYREEE (reference sequence).

The chain carries TRBV6-2 or TRBV6-3 and TRBJ1-1; tentative D call: TRBD1 (6 bases). Germline V gene lookup returns CDR1 MNHEY and CDR2 SVGEGT. This CDR3 contains 19 residues. Trimming left V 2 bases short and J 2 bases short, with 24 bases between. The CDR3 spells CASSYPVGGGRDFNTEAFF. The CDR3 DNA follows: TGTGCCAGCAGTTACCCCGTTGGAGGGGGAAGGGACTTCAACACTGAAGCTTTCTTT.